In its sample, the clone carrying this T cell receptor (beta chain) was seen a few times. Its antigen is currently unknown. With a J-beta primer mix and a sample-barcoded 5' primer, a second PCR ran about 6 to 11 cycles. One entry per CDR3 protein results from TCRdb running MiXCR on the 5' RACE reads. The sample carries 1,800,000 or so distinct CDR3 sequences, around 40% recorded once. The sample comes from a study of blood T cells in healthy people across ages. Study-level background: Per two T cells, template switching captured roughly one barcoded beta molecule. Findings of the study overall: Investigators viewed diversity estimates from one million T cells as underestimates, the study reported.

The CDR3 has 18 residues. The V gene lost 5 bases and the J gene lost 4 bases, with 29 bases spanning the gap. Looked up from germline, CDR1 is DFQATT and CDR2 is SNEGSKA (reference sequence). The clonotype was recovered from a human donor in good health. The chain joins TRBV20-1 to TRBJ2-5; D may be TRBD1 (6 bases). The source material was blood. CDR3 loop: CSAPTVRSNTGNVETQYF. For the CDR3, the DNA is TGCAGTGCTCCAACCGTAAGGTCCAACACAGGGAATGTAGAGACCCAGTACTTC.